This TCR beta chain was recorded in a study of long-term antiretroviral therapy in people with HIV. The germline CDR1 and CDR2 sequences are MNHNY and SVGAGI (reference sequence). V lost 7 bases, J lost 2 bases, and 15 bases lay in between. The CDR3 is made up of 15 amino acids. The assay used was immunoSEQ (version v3.0), run at survey level. Produced via immunoSEQ multiplex PCR; TCRdb's table is partial and in-frame only. There are approximately 27,000 clones in the sample; 75% to 95% occur only once, and approximately 4.5% lies in the top ten. The clonotype comes from a woman aged 35 to 49 with HIV. This specimen consisted of unsorted PBMCs, obtained 5 to 5.5 years after starting antiretroviral therapy. The rearrangement uses TRBV6-6 and TRBJ1-5, with D tentatively TRBD1 (6 bases). The CDR3 spells CASIEGGGGNQPQHF. The CDR3 DNA follows: TGTGCCAGCATCGAAGGGGGAGGCGGCAATCAGCCCCAGCATTTT.